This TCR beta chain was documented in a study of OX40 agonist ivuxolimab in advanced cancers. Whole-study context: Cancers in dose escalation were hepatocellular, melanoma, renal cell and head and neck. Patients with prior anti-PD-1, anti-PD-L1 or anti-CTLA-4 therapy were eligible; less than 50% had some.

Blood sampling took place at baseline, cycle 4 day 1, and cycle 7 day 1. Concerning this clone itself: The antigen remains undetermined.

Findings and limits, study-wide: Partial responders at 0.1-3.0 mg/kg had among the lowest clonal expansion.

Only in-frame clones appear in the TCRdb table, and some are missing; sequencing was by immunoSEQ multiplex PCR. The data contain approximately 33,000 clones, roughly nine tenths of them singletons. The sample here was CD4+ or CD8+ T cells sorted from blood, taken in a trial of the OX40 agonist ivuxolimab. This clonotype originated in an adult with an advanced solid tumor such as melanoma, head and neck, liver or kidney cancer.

CDR3 in amino acids: CASSTGTGTDTQYF. The CDR3 DNA is TGTGCCAGCAGCACCGGGACGGGCACAGATACGCAGTATTTT. The chain has TRBV13 and TRBJ2-3, with D perhaps matching TRBD1 or TRBD2 (5 bases each). V was trimmed by 5 bases and J by 1 base, leaving 10 bases between them. The V gene's germline CDR1 is PRHDT and CDR2 FYEKMQ (reference sequence). The CDR3 extends over 14 amino acids.